Each of the 16 T cell receptor beta chains below was sequenced from the same sample in a study of T cells in Graves' hyperthyroidism and ophthalmopathy. Amplification of TCR beta CDR3 regions used RNA as the template. TCR CDR3 underwent first-round RT-PCR with the HTBI primer set. A single record per CDR3 protein comes from TCRdb applying MiXCR to the multiplex PCR reads. The data show 250,000 or so distinct CDR3 sequences, roughly 15% seen once. The sequenced material came from blood. The receptors stem from a woman between 40 and 50 years old with Graves' hyperthyroidism that later progressed to Graves' ophthalmopathy.

This clonotype appeared many times. The chain combines TRBV5-1 with TRBJ2-1; 7 nucleotides match TRBD1. The CDR3 has 15 amino acids. Germline assignment: CDR1 SGHRS and CDR2 YFSETQ. V dropped 4 bases and J dropped 8; count of bases not matched to a gene: 12. CDR3 coding DNA: TGCGCCAGCAGCCCTTCAAGACAGGGAACGGATGAGCAGTTCTTC. This gives the protein CASSPSRQGTDEQFF.

This clonotype was seen at least ten times. The gene calls are TRBV6-1 and TRBJ2-7; possible D gene TRBD1, 5 bases. The V end lost 4 bases, the J end lost 0 bases, and 16 bases lay between the germline ends. The CDR3 is made up of 16 amino acids. CDR1 and CDR2 from the germline V gene are MNHNS and SASEGT. This CDR3 reads CASSAPRQKFSYEQYF. The CDR3 region has the DNA TGTGCCAGCAGTGCCCCCAGACAGAAATTCTCCTACGAGCAGTACTTC.

This clonotype was recorded at least ten times. The genes are TRBV28 and TRBJ1-2; no reliable D call. The CDR3 covers 18 residues. Trimming left V 5 bases short and J 2 bases short, with 24 bases between. CDR1 and CDR2 (germline): MDHEN, SYDVKM. The CDR3 reads CASSPISSRRTTNYGYTF. The CDR3 DNA is TGTGCCAGCAGTCCGATAAGCTCAAGGAGAACCACAAACTATGGCTACACCTTC.

This clonotype was found a few times. With a much larger clone just one base away, this may be a read error. The chain uses TRBV18 and TRBJ2-7, with D perhaps TRBD2 (5 bases). Per the germline V gene, CDR1 is KGHSH and CDR2 is LQKENI. This CDR3 is built from 14 residues. CDR3 DNA sequence: TGTGCCAGCTTACCACCGGGGAGCTCCTACGAGCAGTACTTC. It encodes CASLPPGSSYEQYF.

The chain has TRBV11-2 and TRBJ2-1; 13 bases are shared with TRBD2. J gave up 7 bases and V 5 bases, and 11 bases lay outside the gene matches. The V gene's germline CDR1 is SGHAT and CDR2 FQNNGV. This CDR3 is 17 amino acids long. CDR3 in amino acids: CASSRGTSGKFLNEQFF. The DNA of the CDR3 is TGTGCCAGCAGCCGGGGGACTAGCGGGAAGTTCTTGAATGAGCAGTTCTTC.

This clonotype was detected many times. The chain couples TRBV5-6 to TRBJ2-5; TRBD2 matches 12 bases. J gave up 9 bases and V 7 bases, and 10 bases lay outside the gene matches. The CDR3 is 14 residues long. From germline, CDR1 is SGHDT and CDR2 YYEEEE. The CDR3 DNA follows: TGTGCCAGCCACCTAGCGGGAGGGGGAATGGCCCAGTACTTC. It translates to CASHLAGGGMAQYF.

This clonotype was counted at least ten times. CDR3 loop: CASGATDGGNEQFF. DNA of the CDR3: TGTGCCAGCGGCGCGACGGACGGGGGCAATGAGCAGTTCTTC. This rearrangement joins TRBV11-2 to TRBJ2-1, with a weak D call TRBD2 (6 bases). Germline assignment: CDR1 SGHAT and CDR2 FQNNGV. This CDR3 comprises 14 residues. With 8 bases removed from V and 6 bases from J, the gap between germline ends came to 17 bases.

Details on this clonotype: With a much larger clone just one base away, this may be a read error. The J gene is TRBJ2-5, the V gene TRBV28, with D unclear. The length of the CDR3 is 17 residues. V gave up 2 bases and J gave up 1 base, with 17 bases separating them. Per the germline V gene, CDR1 is MDHEN and CDR2 is SYDVKM. The CDR3 sequence: CASSLPRPSETQETQYF. DNA of the CDR3: TGTGCCAGCAGTTTACCCCGCCCCTCAGAAACCCAAGAGACCCAGTACTTC.

The chain recombines TRBV7-2 with TRBJ2-7; perhaps TRBD2 as D (6 bases). V gave up 5 bases and J gave up 2 bases, with 13 bases separating them. Germline V lookup: CDR1 SGHTA, CDR2 FQGNSA. The CDR3 has 14 amino acids. CDR3 in DNA: TGTGCCAGCAGCACCGCGGAGGGTACCTACGAGCAGTACTTC. Residues: CASSTAEGTYEQYF.

This clonotype showed up many times. The chain couples TRBV11-2 to TRBJ2-7; possibly TRBD2 for D (6 bases). The V end lost 6 bases, the J end lost 3 bases, and 21 bases lay between the germline ends. CDR1 and CDR2 (germline): SGHAT, FQNNGV. This CDR3 comprises 16 residues. CDR3 region: CASRKPGTYQRYEQYF. CDR3 sequence (DNA): TGTGCCAGCAGGAAACCGGGGACTTATCAGCGCTACGAGCAGTACTTC.

This clonotype was found many times. The chain joins TRBV15 to TRBJ2-7; D is perhaps TRBD2 (5 bases). CDR3 length: 16 residues. V lost 4 bases to trimming and J lost 2 bases, with 18 bases between them. The germline V gene has CDR1 LNHNV and CDR2 YYDKDF (reference sequence). Here the CDR3 DNA reads TGTGCCACCAGCACCCTAGGAGGAGCCGCTACCTACGAGCAGTACTTC. It codes for CATSTLGGAATYEQYF.

This clonotype occurred many times. V usage is TRBV30 and J usage is TRBJ2-5; possible D gene TRBD1, 6 bases. V lost 3 bases, J lost 4 bases, and 12 bases lay in between. This CDR3 is built from 13 residues. The V gene's germline CDR1 is GTSNPN and CDR2 SVGIG (reference sequence). Here the CDR3 reads CAWRATGRETQYF. The CDR3 DNA is TGTGCCTGGAGGGCTACAGGGAGAGAGACCCAGTACTTC.

This clonotype was counted ten times or more. The chain combines TRBV12-3 or TRBV12-4 with TRBJ2-3; D is uncertain. Trimming cost V 3 bases and J 7 bases, with 8 bases left between them. CDR3 length equals 12 residues. CDR3 in DNA: TGTGCCAGCAGTTTCGTCGGCAATACGCAGTATTTT. It yields the protein CASSFVGNTQYF.

The chain employs TRBV20-1 and TRBJ2-2, with TRBD2 matching over 12 bases. This CDR3 region has 15 residues. Trimming at V came to 6 bases and at J to 6 bases, leaving 8 bases not matched to a gene. The germline CDR1 and CDR2 sequences are DFQATT and SNEGSKA (reference sequence). The CDR3 DNA reads as TGCAGTGCCAGCCCTAGCGGGAGGGCCGCCGGGGAGCTGTTTTTT. It translates to CSASPSGRAAGELFF.

V usage is TRBV4-1 and J usage is TRBJ2-2; 7 bases match TRBD1. Germline CDR1 MGHRA, CDR2 YSYEKL. The CDR3 runs 15 residues. With 3 bases clipped from V and 5 bases from J, the junction kept 6 bases outside the gene matches. The CDR3 DNA reads as TGCGCCAGCAGCCAGACAGGGTTAGGGACCGGGGAGCTGTTTTTT. Protein sequence: CASSQTGLGTGELFF.

Many counts were recorded for this clonotype. The V gene is TRBV11-2, the J gene TRBJ2-1; D call uncertain. CDR3 length equals 12 residues. V lost 6 bases and J 8 bases, leaving 11 bases between the germline ends. Germline CDR1 is SGHAT and CDR2 is FQNNGV. The CDR3 sequence is CASSPGVDEQFF. CDR3 DNA sequence: TGTGCCAGCAGTCCAGGAGTTGATGAGCAGTTCTTC.